The source of this TCR beta chain is a study of liver allograft versus peripheral blood T cells. Study information: What was compared were the T cell receptor repertoires in transplanted livers and those in the peripheral blood of recipients.

Within the sample, this clonotype is medium-sized. TCRdb re-derived calls from the reads in MiXCR, one entry per CDR3 protein. Altogether 15,000 to 20,000 distinct CDR3 sequences are present, 20% to 25% being singletons, with the ten largest covering about 12%. The V gene's germline CDR1 is KGHSH and CDR2 LQKENI. V lost 6 bases, J lost 6 bases, and 2 bases lay in between. The CDR3 is 10 residues long. The chain is built from TRBV18 and TRBJ2-2; D not certain. The sequence was obtained from a human patient who had a liver transplant. T cells may partly derive from the graft donor. CDR3 bases: TGTGCCAGCTCGCCCGGGGAGCTGTTTTTT. It specifies CASSPGELFF.